A single sample is the source of the 10 T cell receptor beta chains below, sequenced in a study of CD8+ T cells in alopecia areata. Once RNA had been extracted, it was reverse transcribed into cDNA to act as the sequencing template. This table comes from immunoSEQ multiplex PCR, and its TCRdb copy is limited to in-frame clones, with some not included. Captured here are around 110,000 clones, none seen once; the top ten comprise 15% to 20%. Material for sequencing was lesional skin. The receptors originated from a C3H/HeJ mouse with alopecia areata. For this strain, the MHC haplotype corresponds to H2-k.

Regarding this clone: Gene labels here are mouse ones. The read finishes 4 residues shy of the CDR3 end, and the germline J gene is used to complete it. This chain joins TRBV19 and TRBJ2-4, with TRBD1 matching 10 bases. The germline gives CDR1 FNHDT, CDR2 SITEND (reference sequence). The CDR3 spans 15 residues. CDR3 bases read: TGTGCCAGCAGTATAGTCGGACAGGGGGAAAAC. Amino acids: CASSIVGQGEN. Given in full, the CDR3 is CASSIVGQGENTLYF.

This clone was seen at least ten times. TCRdb's protein and the DNA translation differ at residue 12; the protein here comes from the DNA. Gene names are the mouse ones. The CDR3 region is CASSRRTGDNSPLYF. The CDR3 DNA, read in part, is TGTGCCAGCAGTAGGAGGACAGGGGATAATTCGCCC. The chain combines TRBV13-3 with TRBJ1-6; 9 bases agree with TRBD1. The CDR3 extends 3 residues past the end of the read, so its final part is completed from the germline J gene. TRBJ1-6 is sorted into the ORF group, with uncertain function. V shed 4 bases and J 5 bases; nucleotides not matched to a gene: 4. There are 15 residues in the CDR3. Germline V gene sequence: CDR1 NNHDY, CDR2 SYVADS.

About this clone: The gene symbols are mouse symbols. The read ends 4 residues before the CDR3 terminus; that terminus is restored from the germline J gene. The chain carries TRBV14 and TRBJ2-1; maybe TRBD1 (6 bases). Germline lookup yields CDR1 SGHDT and CDR2 FRDEAV. The CDR3 contains 12 residues. Trimming left V 7 bases short and J 3 bases short, with 8 bases between. CDR3 sequence: CASGQSYAEQFF. CDR3 bases read: TGTGCCAGCGGACAGAGCTATGCT.

This clone has only a few counts. Mouse gene names and germline throughout. Sequencing ends 4 residues short of the CDR3 end; the germline J gene provides the rest. J is TRBJ2-5 and V is TRBV17, with 10 bases fitting TRBD1. The CDR3 loop spans 14 amino acids. The V gene's germline CDR1 is MNHDT and CDR2 YYDKIL. The CDR3 region is CASSLGTGADTQYF. The covered CDR3 bases are TGTGCTAGCAGCCTAGGGACAGGGGCAGAC.

About this clone: Gene names and germline refer to mouse. The CDR3 end falls 4 residues outside the read, so it is completed with the germline J gene. The chain has TRBV1 and TRBJ1-4, with a possible D match to TRBD1 (6 bases). Germline V gene lookup returns CDR1 NSQYPW and CDR2 LRSPGD (reference sequence). This CDR3 comprises 17 residues. Deletions cut 0 bases from V and 1 base from J, with 12 bases between. The CDR3 bases that were read are TGCACCTGCAGTGCAGATTGGGGGGGCCGTTCCAACGAA. As protein: CTCSADWGGRSNE. The full CDR3 is CTCSADWGGRSNERLFF.

This clone was detected many times. Any gene name here is a mouse gene name. The read is 4 residues too short to cover the CDR3 end, so that end is filled in from the germline J gene. This chain links TRBV13-3 with TRBJ2-1, with unresolved D. The CDR3 spans 12 residues. V was cut by 3 bases and J by 5 bases, with 6 bases left in between. Per the germline V gene, CDR1 is NNHDY and CDR2 is SYVADS. The CDR3 sequence: CASSAQDAEQFF. The covered CDR3 bases are TGTGCCAGCAGTGCCCAAGATGCT.

This clone came up many times. Gene and germline names: mouse. The read terminates 4 residues ahead of where the CDR3 ends, so the germline J gene completes it. This chain joins TRBV13-3 and TRBJ2-3, with TRBD1 matching over 12 bases. The CDR3 totals 18 residues. CDR1 and CDR2 (germline): NNHDY, SYVADS. V shed 4 bases, J shed 3 bases, and the junction held 12 bases outside the gene matches. The sequenced CDR3 bases are TGTGCCAGCAGTCCCCAGGGGGACAGGGGGCGGTGGGCAGAA. Encoded protein: CASSPQGDRGRWAE. The whole CDR3 sequence is CASSPQGDRGRWAETLYF.

This clone occurred a few times. Mouse germline and gene names are used. The read terminates 4 residues before the CDR3 end, so the remaining end is supplied by the germline J gene. V usage is TRBV1 and J usage is TRBJ2-7, with TRBD2 as a possible D gene (6 bases). The length of the CDR3 is 15 residues. The V gene lost 6 bases and the J gene lost 0 bases, with 15 bases spanning the gap. Germline V gene sequence: CDR1 NSQYPW, CDR2 LRSPGD (reference sequence). This chain's CDR3 is CTCRRYGGFSYEQYF. The sequenced CDR3 bases are TGCACCTGCAGAAGATACGGGGGGTTCTCCTAT. Full variable domain (missing parts from reference TRBV1 and TRBJ2-7): VTLLEQNPRWRLVPRGQAVNLRCILKNSQYPWMSWYQQDLQKQLQWLFTLRSPGDKEVKSLPGADYLATRVTDTELRLQVANMSQGRTLYCTCRRYGGFSYEQYFGPGTRLTVL.

This clone was observed a few times. All gene names here are mouse names. The read is 4 residues too short to cover the CDR3 end, so that end is filled in from the germline J gene. The chain combines TRBV1 with TRBJ2-5; TRBD2 agrees at 13 bases. The CDR3 is 16 amino acids. The V and J ends lost 2 bases and 3 bases, in that order; junction bases with no gene match: 2. From germline, CDR1 is NSQYPW and CDR2 LRSPGD (reference sequence). The sequenced CDR3 bases are TGCACCTGCAGTGCAAAGGGACTGGGGGGGCAAGAC. Translating it yields CTCSAKGLGGQD. The entire CDR3 reads CTCSAKGLGGQDTQYF.

In the case of this clone: Genes and germline come from the mouse. The read gets to within 4 residues of the CDR3 end, and the germline J gene fills in the rest. V gene TRBV19 combines with J gene TRBJ2-3, with 8 bases identical to TRBD2. Germline V lookup: CDR1 FNHDT, CDR2 SITEND (reference sequence). The CDR3 contains 15 residues. The V segment lost 7 bases and the J segment 3 bases; nucleotides outside the gene matches: 10. The CDR3 DNA, read in part, is TGTGCCAGCCTACAGCCGGGACTGGCCGCAGAA. Translated: CASLQPGLAAE. The full-length CDR3 reads as CASLQPGLAAETLYF.